This TCR beta chain was sequenced for a study of shared clonotypes between healthy human individuals. The CDR3 is made up of 15 amino acids. V lost 3 bases and J lost 7, with 14 bases in between. Germline CDR1 reads SGHRS; CDR2 reads YFSETQ. Assay runs were performed at deep level. Sequencing used immunoSEQ multiplex PCR; TCRdb keeps in-frame clones, though not all of them. Altogether around 690,000 clones are present, roughly 87% being singletons, with the ten largest covering about 33%. This receptor was identified in a man aged 18 to 29 in good health. Some clones in this sample may be carry-over from other donors' samples. This rearrangement joins TRBV5-1 to TRBJ1-6; perhaps TRBD1 as D (5 bases). The material sequenced was memory CD8+ T cells from PBMCs. The subset: CD45RO+ cells pooled with CCR7-negative TemRA cells. The DNA for the CDR3 is TGCGCCAGCAGCTGGCGGGGGGAGCCGAATTCACCCCTCCACTTT. This encodes CASSWRGEPNSPLHF. Full variable domain (outside the CDR3, taken from reference TRBV5-1 and TRBJ1-6): KAGVTQTPRYLIKTRGQQVTLSCSPISGHRSVSWYQQTPGQGLQFLFEYFSETQRNKGNFPGRFSGRQFSNSRSEMNVSTLELGDSALYLCASSWRGEPNSPLHFGNGTRLTVT.